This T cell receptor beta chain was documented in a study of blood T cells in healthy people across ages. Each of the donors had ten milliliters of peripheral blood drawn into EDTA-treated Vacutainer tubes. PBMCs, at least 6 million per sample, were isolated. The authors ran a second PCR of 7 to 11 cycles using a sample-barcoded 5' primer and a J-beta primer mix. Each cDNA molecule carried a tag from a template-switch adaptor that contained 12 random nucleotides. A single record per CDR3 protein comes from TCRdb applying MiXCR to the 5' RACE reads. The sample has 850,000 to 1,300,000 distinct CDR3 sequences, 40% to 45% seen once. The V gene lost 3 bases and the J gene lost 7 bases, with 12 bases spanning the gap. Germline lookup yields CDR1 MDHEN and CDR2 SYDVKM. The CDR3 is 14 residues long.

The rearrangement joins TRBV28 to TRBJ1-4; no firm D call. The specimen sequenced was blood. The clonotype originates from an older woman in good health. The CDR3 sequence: CASSFSVEFEKLFF. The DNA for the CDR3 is TGTGCCAGCAGTTTCAGCGTGGAGTTTGAAAAACTGTTTTTT.